This passage covers 9 T cell receptor beta chains from one sample sequenced in a study of blood T cell repertoires in COVID-19. Assay used: immunoSEQ multiplex PCR; TCRdb lists only in-frame clones, some missing. The sample yields over 300,000 clones, under 90% seen once. Sequenced material: PBMCs or T cells enriched from blood (not recorded which). The receptor source for this set is a woman under 30 who had recovered from COVID-19.

CDR3 sequence (DNA): TGTGCCAGCAACAGGGGGGATTACGAGCAGTACTTC. Amino acids: CASNRGDYEQYF. V is TRBV25-1 and J is TRBJ2-7; 8 nucleotides line up with TRBD1. Losses at the gene ends were 7 bases for V and 4 bases for J; bases not matched to a gene: 3. This CDR3 is built from 12 residues. Germline CDR1 MGHDK, CDR2 SYGVNS.

The chain carries TRBV3-1 (or the pseudogene TRBV3-2) and TRBJ2-5; 14 bases agree with TRBD2. V lost 4 bases to trimming and J lost 6 bases; unmatched junction nucleotides: 10. Germline V gives CDR1 LGHDT, CDR2 YNNKEL (reference sequence). CDR3 length equals 17 residues. CDR3 amino acids: CASSPGTSGGSRKTQYF. The DNA of the CDR3 is TGTGCCAGCAGCCCGGGGACTAGCGGGGGTTCAAGAAAGACCCAGTACTTC.

This clone appeared a few times. The rearrangement links TRBV27 to TRBJ1-6; D is possibly TRBD1 (5 bases). Germline V gene data show CDR1 as MNHEY and CDR2 as SMNVEV (reference sequence). The V gene lost 3 bases and the J gene lost 9 bases, with 12 bases spanning the gap. CDR3 length: 14 amino acids. In DNA, the CDR3 is TGTGCCAGCAGTTTTACAGGAGTTCTTTCACCCCTCCACTTT. This encodes CASSFTGVLSPLHF.

The chain has TRBV14 and TRBJ2-3, with TRBD2 matching 10 bases. Germline CDR1 is SGHDN and CDR2 is FVKESK. CDR3 size: 16 residues. The ends lost 4 bases at V and 1 base at J; junction bases unmatched: 5. The CDR3 DNA is TGTGCCAGCAGCCCGGGACTAGCGAGACGCACAGATACGCAGTATTTT. Encoded protein: CASSPGLARRTDTQYF. Filled out from reference TRBV14 and TRBJ2-3, the complete variable domain reads EAGVTQFPSHSVIEKGQTVTLRCDPISGHDNLYWYRRVMGKEIKFLLHFVKESKQDESGMPNNRFLAERTGGTYSTLKVQPAELEDSGVYFCASSPGLARRTDTQYFGPGTRLTVL.

This chain uses TRBV5-6 with TRBJ2-2; D possibly corresponds to TRBD2 (5 bases). Germline-derived CDR1 and CDR2 are SGHDT and YYEEEE. V was trimmed by 2 bases and J by 6 bases, leaving 20 bases between them. The CDR3 has 17 residues. In DNA, the CDR3 is TGTGCCAGCAGCTTTTCCCCCGAGGACTGGCCGGCCGGGGAGCTGTTTTTT. Translation: CASSFSPEDWPAGELFF. The full variable domain, its missing parts supplied by reference TRBV5-6 and TRBJ2-2, is DAGVTQSPTHLIKTRGQQVTLRCSPKSGHDTVSWYQQALGQGPQFIFQYYEEEERQRGNFPDRFSGHQFPNYSSELNVNALLLGDSALYLCASSFSPEDWPAGELFFGEGSRLTVL.

The chain couples TRBV11-1 to TRBJ2-5; no firm D call. V was cut by 5 bases and J by 14 bases, with 21 bases left in between. The CDR3 consists of 13 residues. The germline V gene has CDR1 SGHAT and CDR2 FQDESV (reference sequence). The CDR3 is CASSAAVGTEHYF. The CDR3 nucleotides read TGTGCCAGCAGCGCCGCTGTGGGCACCGAGCACTACTTC.

CDR3 region: CAISVGQLDDYEQYF. In nucleotides, the CDR3 is TGTGCCATCAGTGTGGGACAGCTTGACGACTACGAGCAGTACTTC. J is TRBJ2-7 and V is TRBV10-3; 7 positions match TRBD1. The CDR3 consists of 15 residues. V was clipped by 4 bases and J by 3 bases; unmatched bases: 9. Germline CDR1 ENHRY, CDR2 SYGVKD.

The CDR3 nucleotides read TGTGCCAGCAGCCGCGTAGTCAGCCCCGCGGGGGGCACAGATACGCAGTATTTT. Residues: CASSRVVSPAGGTDTQYF. V and J are TRBV4-2 and TRBJ2-3, with 7 bases lining up with TRBD2. J lost 1 base, V lost 4 bases, and 14 bases had no gene match. From germline, CDR1 is LGHNA and CDR2 YNFKEQ. This CDR3 is built from 18 residues.

The V and J genes are TRBV11-3 and TRBJ2-1; D not certain. Trimming pared 1 base from V and 5 bases from J, leaving 6 bases between. Germline CDR1 SGHNT, CDR2 YENEEA. The CDR3 consists of 13 residues. The DNA for the CDR3 is TGTGCCAGCAGCTTAGCGTTTGACAATGAGCAGTTCTTC. It specifies CASSLAFDNEQFF.